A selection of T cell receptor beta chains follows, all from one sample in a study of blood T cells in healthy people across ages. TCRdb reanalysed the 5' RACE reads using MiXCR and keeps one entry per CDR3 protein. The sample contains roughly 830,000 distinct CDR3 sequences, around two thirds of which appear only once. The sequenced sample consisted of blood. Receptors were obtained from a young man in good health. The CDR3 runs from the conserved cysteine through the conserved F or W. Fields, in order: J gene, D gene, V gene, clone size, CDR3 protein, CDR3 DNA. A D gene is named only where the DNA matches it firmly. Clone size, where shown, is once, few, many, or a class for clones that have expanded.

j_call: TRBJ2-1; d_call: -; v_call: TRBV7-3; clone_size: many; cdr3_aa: CASSLGPNNEQFF; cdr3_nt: TGTGCCAGCAGCTTGGGACCGAACAATGAGCAGTTCTTC
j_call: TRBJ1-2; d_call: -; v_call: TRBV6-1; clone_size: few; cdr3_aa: CASNQDGGDGYTF; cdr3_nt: TGTGCCAGCAACCAGGACGGGGGCGATGGCTACACCTTC
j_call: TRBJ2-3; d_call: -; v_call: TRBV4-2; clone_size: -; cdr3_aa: CASSQDTGSTDTQYF; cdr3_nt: TGTGCCAGCAGCCAAGATACTGGAAGCACAGATACGCAGTATTTT
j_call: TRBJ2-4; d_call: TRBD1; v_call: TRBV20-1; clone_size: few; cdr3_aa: CSAGQGGLGLAKNIQYF; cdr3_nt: TGCAGTGCCGGACAGGGGGGACTCGGTTTAGCCAAAAACATTCAGTACTTC
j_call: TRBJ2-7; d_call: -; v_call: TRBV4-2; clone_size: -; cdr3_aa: CASSPETQASYEQYF; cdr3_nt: TGTGCCAGCAGCCCAGAAACACAGGCCTCCTACGAGCAGTACTTC
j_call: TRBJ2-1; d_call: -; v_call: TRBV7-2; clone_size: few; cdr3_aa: CASSPQGLGEGWRVNEQFF; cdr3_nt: TGTGCCAGCAGCCCCCAGGGGCTGGGTGAGGGCTGGAGGGTCAATGAGCAGTTCTTC
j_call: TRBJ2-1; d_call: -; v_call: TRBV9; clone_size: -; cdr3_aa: CASSASGQGEQFF; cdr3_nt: TGTGCCAGCAGCGCCTCCGGCCAGGGGGAGCAGTTCTTC
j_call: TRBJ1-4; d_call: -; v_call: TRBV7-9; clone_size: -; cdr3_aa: CASSTGQNEKLFF; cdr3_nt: TGTGCCAGCAGCACTGGACAGAATGAAAAACTGTTTTTT
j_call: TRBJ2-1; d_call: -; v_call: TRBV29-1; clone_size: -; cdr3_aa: CSAQPRLVDNEQFF; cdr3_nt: TGCAGCGCCCAACCCCGGTTAGTCGACAATGAGCAGTTCTTC
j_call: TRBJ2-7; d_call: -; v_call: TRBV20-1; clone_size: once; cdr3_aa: CSASGWGLADEQYF; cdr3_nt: TGCAGTGCCTCCGGCTGGGGACTGGCGGACGAGCAGTACTTC